A selection of T cell receptor beta chains follows, all from one sample in a study of blood T cell repertoires in COVID-19. Repertoires were generated with immunoSEQ multiplex PCR, while TCRdb's copy carries only in-frame clones and drops some. The sample consists of 90,000 to 130,000 clones, just over 75% of them appearing once. Sequences were obtained from peripheral blood. These receptors were taken from a woman aged 80 or over with acute or convalescent COVID-19. The conserved cysteine and the conserved F or W are not part of the CDR3 here.

>TRBV7-6
ASSLAGGPGANVLT
>TRBV7-2
ASSWGAGRTDTQY
>TRBV3-1/TRBV3-2
ASSYGTASRSGANVLT
>TRBV6-2/TRBV6-3
ASSRPGGGQPQH
>TRBV3-1/TRBV3-2
ASSTGTGTQPQH
>TRBV13
ASSTRSPGELF
>TRBV3-1/TRBV3-2
ASSQNTVSDTQY
>TRBV19
ASRHGTGGYQPQH
>TRBV10-3
AISDSSNQPQH
>TRBV28
ASSIRATNEKLF
>TRBV19
ASSAYDRAQTQY
>TRBV19
ASRPRANSPLH
>TRBV11-3
ASSLGGQGAQNTEAF
>TRBV6-5
ASSYEGVGGYT
>TRBV7-9
ASSLGGNYGYT
>TRBV21-1
ASSKRGGKDRRADTQY
>TRBV18
ASSPNRGGYGYT
>TRBV10-2
ASASDSLSGNTIY
>TRBV24-1
ATSGASGGADEQF
>TRBV29-1
SVNRGTGEAF
>TRBV6-5
ASTTSGGYQETQY
>TRBV12-3/TRBV12-4
ASRTPGLHGYT
>TRBV4-1
ASSQILDTQY
>TRBV5-3
ARSPPGSHNEQF
>TRBV5-1
ASSLGDSQETQY
>TRBV11-2
ASRQGPSNTGELF
>TRBV7-2
ASRGGFLDGYT
>TRBV5-1
ASSSLRASGGSSYEQY
>TRBV3-1/TRBV3-2
ASSRRRGGPEGTQY
>TRBV27
ASRPGQGYHEQY
>TRBV30
AWSSGRETQY
>TRBV6-5
ASSPILAPRYEQY
>TRBV4-1
ASSPLGAGTGNEKLF
>TRBV14
ASSQVFDYFAEQY
>TRBV5-4
ASSHDMGNTIY
>TRBV7-2
ASSLLPPYRTRDTGELF
>TRBV5-8
ASSSGQGGAF
>TRBV19
ASSQAGQSTDTQY
>TRBV19
ASSSGTSGRARPYNEQF
>TRBV14
ASSQVGGASTDTQY
>TRBV6-5
ASSPLQGRAF
>TRBV2
ASTYRGQVNEKLF
>TRBV4-1
ASSQVQALGQPQH
>TRBV4-2
ASSQEDRVTEAF
>TRBV27
ASSLSGRNSEKLF
>TRBV2
ASGIDRNQPQH
>TRBV7-2
ASSVGQANTEAF
>TRBV21-1
ASSEKDRTSGGPNTGELF
>TRBV18
ASSPGSEGSNTEAF
>TRBV27
ASRRGQGPNEKLF